Below, 23 T cell receptor beta chains from the same sample are listed, as sequenced in a study of cytomegalovirus exposure and HLA in healthy donors. PCR was performed using 60 Vbeta and 13 Jbeta primers. Sequenced by immunoSEQ multiplex PCR; TCRdb stores in-frame clones only, minus some. The sample records fewer than 200,000 clones, 79% being singletons. The sample consisted of PBMCs. All receptors derive from a man aged 35-49 years in good health and CMV-seronegative.

The chain combines TRBV6-6 with TRBJ1-1, with D unresolved. V was cut by 2 bases and J by 1 base, with 11 bases left in between. Per the germline V gene, CDR1 is MNHNY and CDR2 is SVGAGI (reference sequence). This CDR3 spans 15 amino acids. CDR3 bases: TGTGCCAGCAGTTACCGGGAGACTTGGAACACTGAAGCTTTCTTT. This sequence encodes CASSYRETWNTEAFF.

The chain uses TRBV30 and TRBJ2-5, with D uncertain. The germline V gene encodes CDR1 GTSNPN and CDR2 SVGIG (reference sequence). The CDR3 spans 12 residues. V gave up 1 base and J gave up 9 bases, with 12 bases separating them. The CDR3 bases are TGTGCCTGGAGTGGCGCCGCCGAGGCCCAGTACTTC. This gives the protein CAWSGAAEAQYF.

The chain uses TRBV28 and TRBJ1-1; no clear D. The CDR3 totals 13 residues. The germline V and J ends were trimmed by 5 bases and 2 bases, with 9 bases remaining between them. Germline-derived CDR1 and CDR2 are MDHEN and SYDVKM. Here the CDR3 DNA reads TGTGCCAGCAGTCGAGTTCGTAACACTGAAGCTTTCTTT. The encoded protein is CASSRVRNTEAFF.

This chain connects TRBV7-8 to TRBJ2-7; a weak D match, TRBD2 (6 bases). Trimming stripped 4 bases from V and 6 bases from J, with 10 bases between. Germline-derived CDR1 and CDR2 are SGHVS and FQNEAQ. CDR3 size: 12 residues. The CDR3 protein is CASSSGAGEQYF. As DNA, the CDR3 is TGTGCCAGCAGCTCCGGAGCGGGCGAGCAGTACTTC. The full variable domain, with the rest looked up from reference TRBV7-8 and TRBJ2-7, is GAGVSQSPRYKVAKRGQDVALRCDPISGHVSLFWYQQALGQGPEFLTYFQNEAQLDKSGLPSDRFFAERPEGSVSTLKIQRTQQEDSAVYLCASSSGAGEQYFGPGTRLTVT.

This clone has only one observation. The chain's CDR3 is CASSYRGRFGEQFF. In DNA, the CDR3 is TGTGCCAGCAGTTACAGGGGGAGGTTCGGTGAGCAGTTCTTC. This chain links TRBV28 with TRBJ2-1; 8 bases are a match to TRBD1. The CDR3 has 14 residues. V lost 4 bases, J lost 9 bases, and 8 bases stayed unmatched. CDR1 is MDHEN and CDR2 is SYDVKM in the germline V gene.

This chain links TRBV2 with TRBJ2-3; D remains ambiguous. The CDR3 length is 13 residues. Germline V gene data show CDR1 as SNHLY and CDR2 as FYNNEI. V was shortened by 5 bases and J by 0 bases, with 6 bases between the two germline ends. The CDR3 region has the DNA TGTGCCAGCAGTAGCCATAGCACAGATACGCAGTATTTT. It translates to CASSSHSTDTQYF.

This sequence joins TRBV19 and TRBJ1-1, with D perhaps matching TRBD1 (6 bases). The CDR3 contains 15 residues. Germline V gives CDR1 LNHDA, CDR2 SQIVND (reference sequence). V was pared by 4 bases and J by 0 bases, with 12 bases between. CDR3 loop: CASSTYGQLNTEAFF. The CDR3, as DNA: TGTGCCAGTAGTACGTACGGACAGCTGAACACTGAAGCTTTCTTT. Filled out from reference TRBV19 and TRBJ1-1, the complete variable domain reads DGGITQSPKYLFRKEGQNVTLSCEQNLNHDAMYWYRQDPGQGLRLIYYSQIVNDFQKGDIAEGYSVSREKKESFPLTVTSAQKNPTAFYLCASSTYGQLNTEAFFGQGTRLTVV.

The chain couples TRBV5-6 to TRBJ2-1, with TRBD2 matching over 8 bases. The length of the CDR3 is 15 residues. Trimming cost V 3 bases and J 2 bases; bases outside gene matches: 4. Germline CDR1 SGHDT, CDR2 YYEEEE. CDR3 sequence (DNA): TGTGCCAGCAGCTCTAGCGGGTTCGCCTACAATGAGCAGTTCTTC. Translated: CASSSSGFAYNEQFF.

The gene calls are TRBV5-6 and TRBJ1-5, with D tentatively TRBD1 (6 bases). Germline values: CDR1 SGHDT, CDR2 YYEEEE. This CDR3 spans 15 amino acids. V lost 0 bases, J lost 5 bases, and 12 bases lay in between. For the CDR3, the DNA is TGTGCCAGCAGCTTGGGGGGGACATTCTATCAGCCCCAGCATTTT. Protein: CASSLGGTFYQPQHF.

This clone has just a few counts. The V call is TRBV18, the J call TRBJ2-5; D remains ambiguous. The V and J ends lost 3 bases and 1 base respectively, with 6 bases between them. Per germline, CDR1 KGHSH and CDR2 LQKENI. The CDR3 length is 13 residues. CDR3 sequence: CASSPVSQETQYF. The CDR3 DNA reads as TGTGCCAGCTCACCGGTCAGCCAAGAGACCCAGTACTTC.

This clone was recorded once. This chain links TRBV27 with TRBJ2-3, with D possibly matching TRBD2 (6 bases). The V gene lost 2 bases and the J gene lost 4 bases, with 16 bases spanning the gap. Germline lookup yields CDR1 MNHEY and CDR2 SMNVEV (reference sequence). CDR3 size: 16 residues. The chain's CDR3 is CASSLIGGEVSDTQYF. For the CDR3, the DNA is TGTGCCAGCAGTTTAATCGGAGGGGAGGTCTCAGATACGCAGTATTTT.

The sample holds one count of this clone. The chain couples TRBV28 to TRBJ2-3; 8 nucleotides line up with TRBD1. The V and J ends lost 2 bases and 4 bases, in that order; junction bases with no gene match: 8. CDR1 and CDR2 (germline): MDHEN, SYDVKM. This CDR3 has 16 residues. The CDR3 DNA follows: TGTGCCAGCAGTTTAGGACAGGGAAATATCGCAGATACGCAGTATTTT. This encodes CASSLGQGNIADTQYF.

This clone turned up a few times. V gene TRBV5-4 combines with J gene TRBJ2-7, with 8 bases fitting TRBD2. The CDR3 covers 15 residues. With V trimmed by 3 bases and J by 2 bases, 7 bases remained unmatched. CDR1 SGHNT and CDR2 YYREEE come from the germline V gene (reference sequence). In nucleotides, the CDR3 is TGTGCCAGCAGCTCAACGGGGGGGCGGACCTACGAGCAGTACTTC. Its translation is CASSSTGGRTYEQYF.

V is TRBV28 and J is TRBJ2-5; tentative D call: TRBD1 (6 bases). The J call may be faulty, since TRBJ2-7 better matches the DNA end. The CDR3 totals 16 residues. In germline, CDR1 is MDHEN, CDR2 SYDVKM. For the CDR3, the DNA is TGTGCCAGCAGCGAGCTGGGTAAGGGGGAAGTGTTCGAGCAGTACTTC. Its protein product is CASSELGKGEVFEQYF.

V gene TRBV15 combines with J gene TRBJ2-2; 10 bases map to TRBD2. The CDR3 covers 17 residues. Germline CDR1 is LNHNV and CDR2 is YYDKDF (reference sequence). The V gene end was trimmed by 3 bases and the J gene end by 2 bases; junction bases not matched to a gene: 6. The CDR3 DNA reads TGTGCCACCAGCAGTCCCGGGACTAGCGCTAACACCGGGGAGCTGTTTTTT. Translating it yields CATSSPGTSANTGELFF.

CDR3 coding DNA: TGTGCCAGTAGTATAAGGACTAGCGGGTTCACCGGGGAGCTGTTTTTT. Protein sequence: CASSIRTSGFTGELFF. This chain joins TRBV19 and TRBJ2-2; TRBD2 matches at 11 bases. The V segment lost 2 bases and the J segment 4 bases; nucleotides outside the gene matches: 3. Germline loops: CDR1 LNHDA, CDR2 SQIVND (reference sequence). There are 16 residues in the CDR3. Complete variable domain (other parts from reference TRBV19 and TRBJ2-2): DGGITQSPKYLFRKEGQNVTLSCEQNLNHDAMYWYRQDPGQGLRLIYYSQIVNDFQKGDIAEGYSVSREKKESFPLTVTSAQKNPTAFYLCASSIRTSGFTGELFFGEGSRLTVL.

As to this clone: The junction and the germline gene differ at one end; a read error may be behind it. The rearrangement links TRBV7-9 to TRBJ1-1, with D uncertain. The CDR3 totals 12 residues. CDR1 is SEHNR and CDR2 is FQNEAQ in the germline V gene (reference sequence). The DNA for the CDR3 is TGTTCCAGCAGCCTTCTTAACACTGAAGCTTTCTTT. Translated: CSSSLLNTEAFF.

The chain uses TRBV28 and TRBJ2-7; 9 bases are a match to TRBD1. Germline trimming cut 3 bases from V and 2 bases from J; bases unmatched to any gene: 5. The CDR3 runs 15 residues. Germline V gene lookup returns CDR1 MDHEN and CDR2 SYDVKM. CDR3 sequence reads: CASSLFGDRAYEQYF. The CDR3 coding sequence is TGTGCCAGCAGTTTGTTCGGGGACAGGGCCTACGAGCAGTACTTC.

The rearrangement joins TRBV5-6 to TRBJ1-1; 7 nucleotides align to TRBD1. The CDR3 contains 13 residues. V trimming: 5 bases; J trimming: 6 bases; junction bases outside the gene matches: 7. Per the germline V gene, CDR1 is SGHDT and CDR2 is YYEEEE. The CDR3 here is CASSRTGQPEAFF. The DNA for the CDR3 is TGTGCCAGCAGTAGGACAGGCCAACCTGAAGCTTTCTTT.

This chain uses TRBV7-9 with TRBJ2-7, with 7 nucleotides matching TRBD1. Trimming at V came to 5 bases and at J to 1 base, leaving 5 bases not matched to a gene. Per the germline V gene, CDR1 is SEHNR and CDR2 is FQNEAQ (reference sequence). The CDR3 has 14 amino acids. CDR3: CASSPRQGSYEQYF. The CDR3 DNA is TGTGCCAGCAGCCCCAGACAGGGTTCCTACGAGCAGTACTTC.

The V call is TRBV6-1, the J call TRBJ2-3, with D perhaps TRBD2 (6 bases). The CDR3 loop spans 15 amino acids. V was shortened by 2 bases and J by 0 bases, with 9 bases between the two germline ends. In germline, CDR1 is MNHNS, CDR2 SASEGT. This CDR3 is CASSELASSTDTQYF. CDR3 bases: TGTGCCAGCAGTGAACTAGCGAGCAGCACAGATACGCAGTATTTT.

CDR3 in DNA: TGTGCCAGCAATGTCGCGGATACGCAGTATTTT. Its protein is CASNVADTQYF. V gene TRBV7-9 combines with J gene TRBJ2-3; D is unresolved. Germline values: CDR1 SEHNR, CDR2 FQNEAQ (reference sequence). The CDR3 runs 11 residues. Trimming removed 7 bases at V and 6 bases at J, with 8 bases between.

The J gene is TRBJ1-2, the V gene TRBV19, with a possible D match to TRBD1 (6 bases). The length of the CDR3 is 13 residues. V lost 3 bases, J lost 8 bases, and 13 bases lay in between. Germline lookup yields CDR1 LNHDA and CDR2 SQIVND (reference sequence). CDR3 sequence (DNA): TGTGCCAGTAGTATCAACAGGGTGGACGGCTACACCTTC. Translating gives CASSINRVDGYTF.